Listed below are T cell receptor beta chains from one sample, sequenced in a study of T cell clonotyping in hematopoietic cell transplantation. Some clones are missing from TCRdb's copy, which holds only in-frame ones; the method was immunoSEQ multiplex PCR. The table records more than 7,500 clones, about 97% of them present only once. This specimen was peripheral blood mononuclear cells, taken 100 days after allogeneic stem cell transplant. The receptor source for this set is a male patient between 60 and 69 years old who had an allogeneic stem cell transplant from a related donor, so the T cells may come from the graft donor. Some clones in this sample may be carry-over from other donors' samples. CDR3s include the opening cysteine and the closing phenylalanine or tryptophan. The D gene is left open where the match is weak. The listing skips clone size in some rows; elsewhere it reads once, few, many or a size class.

CDR3 DNA: TGTGCCAGCAGCTCGGACTGGGGGGGCACCGGGGAGCTGTTTTTT; CDR3 protein: CASSSDWGGTGELFF; J gene: TRBJ2-2; clone size: NA; V gene: TRBV14; D gene: TRBD2
CDR3 DNA: TGTGCCAGCAGCTTCACAGGGGAAAGTGAGCAGTTCTTC; CDR3 protein: CASSFTGESEQFF; J gene: TRBJ2-1; clone size: NA; V gene: TRBV7-6; D gene: TRBD1
CDR3 DNA: TGTGCCAGCAGTCCACTATACGGGACAGGGGGCACCTACGAGCAGTACTTC; CDR3 protein: CASSPLYGTGGTYEQYF; J gene: TRBJ2-7; clone size: NA; V gene: TRBV28; D gene: TRBD1
CDR3 DNA: TGCAGCGTTAGACAGGGGGCGGGCTCACCCCTCCACTTT; CDR3 protein: CSVRQGAGSPLHF; J gene: TRBJ1-6; clone size: NA; V gene: TRBV29-1; D gene: TRBD1
CDR3 DNA: TGTGCCAGCAGCTTAAAGGGCAGTGATAATTCACCCCTCCACTTT; CDR3 protein: CASSLKGSDNSPLHF; J gene: TRBJ1-6; clone size: NA; V gene: TRBV7-3; D gene: NA
CDR3 DNA: TGTGCCAGCAGCTATGGGGGTCCAAAAGAGACCCAGTACTTC; CDR3 protein: CASSYGGPKETQYF; J gene: TRBJ2-5; clone size: NA; V gene: TRBV5-6; D gene: NA
CDR3 DNA: TGTGCCCTAGGAGGGGCCCTAGACACAGATACGCAGTATTTT; CDR3 protein: CALGGALDTDTQYF; J gene: TRBJ2-3; clone size: NA; V gene: TRBV6-6; D gene: NA
CDR3 DNA: TGTGCCAGCAACCCTAGCGGGGAGCCGCGGGAGCAGTACTTC; CDR3 protein: CASNPSGEPREQYF; J gene: TRBJ2-7; clone size: NA; V gene: TRBV7-2; D gene: TRBD2
CDR3 DNA: TGTGCCAGCACAGGGGTTGGTAGGGCTGAAGCTTTCTTT; CDR3 protein: CASTGVGRAEAFF; J gene: TRBJ1-1; clone size: NA; V gene: TRBV6-6; D gene: NA
CDR3 DNA: TGTGCCAGCAGCAAAAACGGATGGGGGGGCACTGAAGCTTTCTTT; CDR3 protein: CASSKNGWGGTEAFF; J gene: TRBJ1-1; clone size: NA; V gene: TRBV7-3; D gene: NA
CDR3 DNA: TGTGCCAGCAGTGCAGGGTCAGGCTACACCTTC; CDR3 protein: CASSAGSGYTF; J gene: TRBJ1-2; clone size: NA; V gene: TRBV6-4; D gene: NA
CDR3 DNA: TGTGCCAGTAGGGGGGGAGATACGCAGTATTTT; CDR3 protein: CASRGGDTQYF; J gene: TRBJ2-3; clone size: once; V gene: TRBV19; D gene: NA
CDR3 DNA: TGTGCCAGCAGTTTATGGTCGCTAGCGGGGGGGCCGCGAGAGCAGTACTTC; CDR3 protein: CASSLWSLAGGPREQYF; J gene: TRBJ2-7; clone size: NA; V gene: TRBV28; D gene: TRBD2
CDR3 DNA: TGTGCCAGCAGCCTCCGGGGGGGACCGAATCAGCCCCAGCATTTT; CDR3 protein: CASSLRGGPNQPQHF; J gene: TRBJ1-5; clone size: NA; V gene: TRBV6-5; D gene: NA
CDR3 DNA: TGTGCCAGCAGCCTCTACGGGGTTAGCGAGCAGTACTTC; CDR3 protein: CASSLYGVSEQYF; J gene: TRBJ2-7; clone size: NA; V gene: TRBV14; D gene: NA
CDR3 DNA: TGTGCCATCAGTGAGTCCGGGACAGGGACCTACGAGCAGTACTTC; CDR3 protein: CAISESGTGTYEQYF; J gene: TRBJ2-7; clone size: NA; V gene: TRBV10-3; D gene: TRBD1
CDR3 DNA: TGTGCCAGCAGCATCCTCTATGGGGGGTCGGATACGCAGTATTTT; CDR3 protein: CASSILYGGSDTQYF; J gene: TRBJ2-3; clone size: NA; V gene: TRBV7-9; D gene: NA
CDR3 DNA: TGTGCCAGTAGTACCCAAGGGGGGGGGAGATATGGCTACACCTTC; CDR3 protein: CASSTQGGGRYGYTF; J gene: TRBJ1-2; clone size: NA; V gene: TRBV19; D gene: NA
CDR3 DNA: TGTGCCAGCAGGGCTGCGCAAACCTCCTACGAGCAGTACTTC; CDR3 protein: CASRAAQTSYEQYF; J gene: TRBJ2-7; clone size: NA; V gene: TRBV11-3; D gene: NA
CDR3 DNA: TGTGCCAGCAGCCCGGGGACACCTCCCTACGAGCAGTACTTC; CDR3 protein: CASSPGTPPYEQYF; J gene: TRBJ2-7; clone size: NA; V gene: TRBV28; D gene: NA
CDR3 DNA: TGTGCCAGTAGTATTAAAAGCGGGGATCAGCCCCAGCATTTT; CDR3 protein: CASSIKSGDQPQHF; J gene: TRBJ1-5; clone size: NA; V gene: TRBV19; D gene: NA
CDR3 DNA: TGCGCCAGCAGCCAACTAGGGCAGGGGGCTAACAATGAGCAGTTCTTC; CDR3 protein: CASSQLGQGANNEQFF; J gene: TRBJ2-1; clone size: NA; V gene: TRBV4-1; D gene: TRBD1
CDR3 DNA: TGTGCCAGCAGTTTACCAGGGGGTAATTCACCCCTCCACTTT; CDR3 protein: CASSLPGGNSPLHF; J gene: TRBJ1-6; clone size: NA; V gene: TRBV28; D gene: TRBD1
CDR3 DNA: TGTGCCAGCAGTACACCCGGGACCGTACTCCGCGGCGAGCAGTACTTC; CDR3 protein: CASSTPGTVLRGEQYF; J gene: TRBJ2-7; clone size: NA; V gene: TRBV27; D gene: NA
CDR3 DNA: TGTGCCAGTACGGGGACAGGGCTCGGGGGGCCCCAGCATTTT; CDR3 protein: CASTGTGLGGPQHF; J gene: TRBJ1-5; clone size: NA; V gene: TRBV19; D gene: TRBD1
CDR3 DNA: TGTGCCAGTAGTACTAGCGGGGGAGAGACCCAGTACTTC; CDR3 protein: CASSTSGGETQYF; J gene: TRBJ2-5; clone size: NA; V gene: TRBV19; D gene: TRBD2
CDR3 DNA: TGTGCCAGCGGTTTACAGGCGGGTTCACCCCTCCACTTT; CDR3 protein: CASGLQAGSPLHF; J gene: TRBJ1-6; clone size: once; V gene: TRBV7-2; D gene: NA
CDR3 DNA: TGTGCCAGCAGTCCGAGGGGAGTTTCAGATACGCAGTATTTT; CDR3 protein: CASSPRGVSDTQYF; J gene: TRBJ2-3; clone size: NA; V gene: TRBV28; D gene: NA
CDR3 DNA: TGCAGCGGCACTCCCGGCTACAATGAGCAGTTCTTC; CDR3 protein: CSGTPGYNEQFF; J gene: TRBJ2-1; clone size: NA; V gene: TRBV29-1; D gene: NA
CDR3 DNA: TGTGCCAGCAGCTTGGTGGACGGAGTAAATTCACCCCTCCACTTT; CDR3 protein: CASSLVDGVNSPLHF; J gene: TRBJ1-6; clone size: NA; V gene: TRBV7-6; D gene: NA
CDR3 DNA: TGTGCCATCAGTGGGGGGAGTAATGAAAAACTGTTTTTT; CDR3 protein: CAISGGSNEKLFF; J gene: TRBJ1-4; clone size: once; V gene: TRBV10-3; D gene: NA
CDR3 DNA: TGTGCCAGCAGGTCGAGGGCGCGCGAAAAACTGTTTTTT; CDR3 protein: CASRSRAREKLFF; J gene: TRBJ1-4; clone size: NA; V gene: TRBV28; D gene: NA
CDR3 DNA: TGTGCCAGCAGCGTAGAGGCAGGCTCGAATTCACCCCTCCACTTT; CDR3 protein: CASSVEAGSNSPLHF; J gene: TRBJ1-6; clone size: NA; V gene: TRBV9; D gene: NA
CDR3 DNA: TGTGCCATCAGTCTAAGCGGGGACACAGATACGCAGTATTTT; CDR3 protein: CAISLSGDTDTQYF; J gene: TRBJ2-3; clone size: NA; V gene: TRBV10-3; D gene: TRBD2
CDR3 DNA: TGTGCCAGCAGCTCGAGACTCGCCAGGGGGCGCCAGTTAGGGAACTACGAGCAGTACTTC; CDR3 protein: CASSSRLARGRQLGNYEQYF; J gene: TRBJ2-7; clone size: NA; V gene: TRBV5-8; D gene: TRBD1
CDR3 DNA: TGTGCCAGCCTATGGGGGGTCCGAGGAGATACGCAGTATTTT; CDR3 protein: CASLWGVRGDTQYF; J gene: TRBJ2-3; clone size: NA; V gene: TRBV6-1; D gene: NA
CDR3 DNA: TGTGCCAGCAGCTGGACAGGGTCAACTAATGAAAAACTGTTTTTT; CDR3 protein: CASSWTGSTNEKLFF; J gene: TRBJ1-4; clone size: once; V gene: TRBV5-6; D gene: TRBD1
CDR3 DNA: TGTGCCAGCAGCCAGCCCAGGGGGGCGCGGGGGCTGGAGGCCGGGGAGCTGTTTTTT; CDR3 protein: CASSQPRGARGLEAGELFF; J gene: TRBJ2-2; clone size: NA; V gene: TRBV14; D gene: NA
CDR3 DNA: TGTGCCAGCAGCTTAGGACTAGCTGGGACCGACGAGCAGTACTTC; CDR3 protein: CASSLGLAGTDEQYF; J gene: TRBJ2-7; clone size: NA; V gene: TRBV7-9; D gene: TRBD2